Included here is one T cell receptor beta chain sequence, with context. The antigen it binds to is not known. Base qualities were left out, and no much larger clone turns up one base away. The donors were healthy, HIV-negative adults with no recently reported acute infections or vaccinations. Only Caucasian adults living in Nashville, Tennessee, USA were represented among the donors. CD4+ T cells were enriched by magnetic negative selection, after which naive cells were positively selected on CD45RA and the negative fraction was taken as the memory subset. After blood collection by leukapheresis, PBMCs were isolated using Ficoll-Histopaque density gradient centrifugation and then cryopreserved in the vapor phase of liquid nitrogen. Analytical flow cytometry was used to check the purity and quantity of each magnetically sorted T cell population. From each sorted fraction, genomic DNA was isolated and quantified by UV absorbance on a Nanodrop 2000c.

These data belong to a study of shared clonotypes between healthy human individuals (dated by TCRdb to about 2020). About the study as a whole: The cohort comprised a couple of women and a few men aged 18 to 49 years. For each donor, CD4 naive and CD4 memory were each given three plates, CD8 naive was given two plates, and CD8 memory was given one plate. Blood TCR repertoires of about 5 healthy adults were deeply sequenced to estimate repertoire size and the extent of clonotype sharing between individuals. To increase sequencing depth and limit assay-specific biases, TCR repertoire library preparation and sequencing were carried out by different laboratories using diverse techniques. Between about 0.8 and 8.9 billion PBMCs per donor were obtained by leukapheresis.

V sheds 7 bases and J sheds 2 bases, leaving 23 bases between their ends. From its cysteine to its phenylalanine, the CDR3 spans 17 amino acids. Only CDR3 DNA remains: 51 bases, in frame from the first base. From a lookup of the germline V gene, CDR1 and CDR2 are SNHLY and FYNNEI. Results and caveats for the whole study, not just this receptor: Based on pairwise subsampling, the degree of clonotype sharing among donors was expected to be affected by sequencing depth. Higher generation probabilities were observed for clonotypes shared by all four sorted-subset donors than for non-shared clonotypes. The small number of donors limited the genetic and exposure-history diversity represented. Naive subsets generally had larger estimated clonotype richness than memory subsets did. Sharing across several donors was observed for 4.5% to 6.5% of naive CD4, about 3.2% of naive CD8, about 2.3% of memory CD4, and 0.4% of memory CD8 clonotypes. Rarefaction of sorted-subset datasets indicated incomplete sequencing despite the large sequencing depth. Sampling was restricted to blood, and TCR repertoires in tissue are likely to differ from TCR repertoires in blood.

Using the deep immunoSEQ assay, multiplex PCR amplified TCR CDR3 regions from genomic DNA. Genomic DNA extracted from each cell subset was distributed evenly over all wells of several immunoSEQ 96-well plates, and each plate served as one replicate. For sorted subsets, each replicate PCR was loaded with around 200 ng genomic DNA, equivalent to 30,000 or so T cell genomes. Purified libraries were measured with a Qubit 3.0 fluorometer, size-checked on a Bioanalyzer 2100, and measured again with the KAPA Library Quantification kit. Every immunoSEQ 96-well plate was sequenced on a dedicated single-read 150-cycle Illumina NextSeq 550 flow cell. Regarding the original processing steps: Because the immunoSEQ output held only junctional sequences and lacked quality scores, the filtering could not match the filtering applied to full-length reads. To assign V/J genes and CDR3, sequences were annotated using PyIR, a Python wrapper for IgBLAST v1.9, with IMGT germline references. Reads were filtered out if the reads had weak V/J assignments (E-value above 1e-6), no CDR3, stop codons, out-of-frame junctions, or ambiguous translated residues. V3J clonotypes were defined by identical inferred V gene, J gene, and CDR3 amino acid sequence. Percentage overlap between repertoires was calculated by dividing the number of shared unique clonotypes by the size of the smaller repertoire. Three approaches were used to assess repertoire richness: RTK rarefaction, the Chao1 estimator, and Recon v2.1 estimates of unobserved clonotypes. For all TCRbeta clonotypes obtained by the gDNA method from a few donors, generation probabilities were computed with OLGA. The table was pulled from immuneACCESS by TCRdb, which kept in-frame rearrangements only. Such tables lose some clones; where checked, under half of the loss comes from unresolved V genes, and the rest has no known cause. For V, J and clone size, that table is used; D and trimming come from the DNA. In this sample the table shows hundreds of thousands of clones, over 65% of which occur a single time. Roughly 1.7% of the sample rests with the top ten.

The sequenced sample was memory CD4+ T cells sorted from blood. The cell subset or site label of this sample denotes: CD45RA-negative fraction. This sequence uses TRBV2 and TRBJ1-2; the D gene is perhaps TRBD1, from 6 matching bases. This receptor was identified in a woman aged 25 to 39 in good health. The DNA sequence follows: TGTGCCAGCACCGAAGCGGGACAATCCAAAGCGAACTATGGCTACACCTTC. Its protein reads: CASTEAGQSKANYGYTF. The variable domain in full, with residues beyond the CDR3 obtained from the reference TRBV2 and TRBJ1-2 genes, is EPEVTQTPSHQVTQMGQEVILRCVPISNHLYFYWYRQILGQKVEFLVSFYNNEISEKSEIFDDQFSVERPDGSNFTLKIRSTKLEDSAMYFCASTEAGQSKANYGYTFGSGTRLTVV.